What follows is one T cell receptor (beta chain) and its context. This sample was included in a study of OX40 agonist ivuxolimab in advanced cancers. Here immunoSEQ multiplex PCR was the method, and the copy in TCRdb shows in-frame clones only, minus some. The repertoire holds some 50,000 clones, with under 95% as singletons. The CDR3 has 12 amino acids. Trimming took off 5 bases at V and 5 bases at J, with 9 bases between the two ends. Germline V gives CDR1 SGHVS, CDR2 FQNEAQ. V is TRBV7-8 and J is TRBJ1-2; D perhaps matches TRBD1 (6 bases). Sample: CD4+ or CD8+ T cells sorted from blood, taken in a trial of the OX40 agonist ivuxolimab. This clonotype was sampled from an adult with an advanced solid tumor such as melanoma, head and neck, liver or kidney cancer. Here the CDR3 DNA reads TGTGCCAGCAGCCTACAGGGATATGGCTACACCTTC. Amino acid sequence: CASSLQGYGYTF.